This is a list of T cell receptor beta chains from one sample in a study of blood T cell repertoires in COVID-19. Profiled with immunoSEQ multiplex PCR; TCRdb holds only in-frame clones, not every one. Found here are more than 300,000 clones, more than 90% of them singletons; the top ten hold about 18%. Material: PBMCs or T cells enriched from blood (not recorded which). Every receptor here comes from a woman younger than 45 who had recovered from COVID-19. Both conserved end residues are part of each CDR3. A D gene is named only where the DNA matches it firmly.

TGTGCCAGCAGCCTGGGACAGGGAGACGAGCAGTACTTC,CASSLGQGDEQYF,TRBJ2-7,TRBV7-6,13,TRBD1
TGTGCCAGCAGCTTTGGACTAAGGGGGGGAACCGGGGAGCTGTTTTTT,CASSFGLRGGTGELFF,TRBJ2-2,TRBV5-4,16,NA
TGTGCCAGCAGCCAAGATTGGGACAGGCCAGCTAACTATGGCTACACCTTC,CASSQDWDRPANYGYTF,TRBJ1-2,TRBV3-1/TRBV3-2,17,TRBD1
TGTGCCATCAGTCGACAGGTGGGCAATGAGCAGTTCTTC,CAISRQVGNEQFF,TRBJ2-1,TRBV10-3,13,NA
TGTGCCAGCAGTTCCGGGCCTCGGGGAGACTCTGGAAACACCATATATTTT,CASSSGPRGDSGNTIYF,TRBJ1-3,TRBV25-1,17,NA
TGTGCCACCAGCAGAGACGGTTATAGCAATCAGCCCCAGCATTTT,CATSRDGYSNQPQHF,TRBJ1-5,TRBV15,15,NA
TGTGCCAGCAGCCACGGGGTCAGCTCCTACAATGAGCAGTTCTTC,CASSHGVSSYNEQFF,TRBJ2-1,TRBV3-1/TRBV3-2,15,NA
TGTGCCAGCAGCTTAACGGGAGGAAACAATGAGCAGTTCTTC,CASSLTGGNNEQFF,TRBJ2-1,TRBV7-6,14,TRBD2
TGTGCCAGCAGCTTCGGGGGGCACCGGGAGCTGTTTTTT,CASSFGGHRELFF,TRBJ2-2,TRBV13,13,NA
TGTGCCAGTAGTATGAGATTCGGGACTAGCGCCTACAATGAGCAGTTCTTC,CASSMRFGTSAYNEQFF,TRBJ2-1,TRBV19,17,TRBD2
TGTGCCAGCAGCCAAGATCTCGCGGATAGCAATCAGCCCCAGCATTTT,CASSQDLADSNQPQHF,TRBJ1-5,TRBV3-1/TRBV3-2,16,NA